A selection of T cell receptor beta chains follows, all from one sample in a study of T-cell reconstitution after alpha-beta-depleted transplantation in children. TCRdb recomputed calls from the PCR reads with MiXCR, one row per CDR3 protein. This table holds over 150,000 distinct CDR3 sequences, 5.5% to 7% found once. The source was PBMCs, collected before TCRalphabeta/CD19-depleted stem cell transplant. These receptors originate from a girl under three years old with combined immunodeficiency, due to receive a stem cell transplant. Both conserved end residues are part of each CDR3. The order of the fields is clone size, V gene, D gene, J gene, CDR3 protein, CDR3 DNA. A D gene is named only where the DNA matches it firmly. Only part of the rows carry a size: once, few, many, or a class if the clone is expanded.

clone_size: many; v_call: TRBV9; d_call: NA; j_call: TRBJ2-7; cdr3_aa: CASSDDRSYEQYF; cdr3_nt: TGTGCCAGCAGCGACGACAGGTCGTACGAGCAGTACTTC
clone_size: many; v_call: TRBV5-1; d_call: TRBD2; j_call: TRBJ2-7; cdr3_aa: CASSLSGREQYF; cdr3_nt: TGCGCCAGCAGCTTAAGCGGGAGAGAGCAGTACTTC
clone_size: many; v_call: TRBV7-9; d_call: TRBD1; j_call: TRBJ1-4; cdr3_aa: CASSLAPGQHNEKLFF; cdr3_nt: TGTGCCAGCAGCTTAGCACCGGGACAGCATAATGAAAAACTGTTTTTT
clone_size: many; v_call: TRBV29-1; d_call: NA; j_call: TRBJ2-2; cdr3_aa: CSVALTDANTGELFF; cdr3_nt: TGCAGCGTTGCTTTGACAGACGCGAACACCGGGGAGCTGTTTTTT
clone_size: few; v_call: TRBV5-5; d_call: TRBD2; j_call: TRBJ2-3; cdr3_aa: CASSPAGEGADTQYF; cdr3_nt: TGTGCCAGCAGCCCGGCGGGGGAAGGTGCAGATACGCAGTATTTT
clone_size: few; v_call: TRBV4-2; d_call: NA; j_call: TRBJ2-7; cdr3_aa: CASSHDPRSASYEQYF; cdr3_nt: TGTGCCAGCAGCCACGATCCGCGGTCCGCATCCTACGAGCAGTACTTC
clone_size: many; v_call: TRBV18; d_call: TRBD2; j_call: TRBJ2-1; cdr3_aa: CASSPAGAGGLDEQFF; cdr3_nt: TGTGCCAGCTCACCCGCCGGAGCGGGAGGATTGGATGAGCAGTTCTTC
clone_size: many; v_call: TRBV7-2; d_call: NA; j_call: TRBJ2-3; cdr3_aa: CASSLVGQITDTQYF; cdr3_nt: TGTGCCAGCAGCTTAGTAGGGCAGATCACAGATACGCAGTATTTT
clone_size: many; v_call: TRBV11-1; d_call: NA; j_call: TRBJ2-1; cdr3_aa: CASQGDNEQFF; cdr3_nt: TGTGCCAGCCAAGGTGACAATGAGCAGTTCTTC
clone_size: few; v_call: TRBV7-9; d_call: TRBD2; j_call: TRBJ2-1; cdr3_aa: CASSYQAGGGDEQFF; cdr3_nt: TGTGCCAGCAGTTACCAAGCGGGGGGCGGCGATGAGCAGTTCTTC
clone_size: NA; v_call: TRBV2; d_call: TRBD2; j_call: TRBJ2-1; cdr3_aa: CASCFRWGGGALQCEQFF; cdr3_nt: TGTGCCAGCTGTTTTCGGTGGGGCGGGGGGGCCTTACAGTGCGAGCAGTTCTTC
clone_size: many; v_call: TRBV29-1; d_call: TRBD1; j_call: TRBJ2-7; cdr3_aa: CSVKGDRGYEQYF; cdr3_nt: TGCAGCGTTAAAGGGGACAGAGGGTACGAGCAGTACTTC
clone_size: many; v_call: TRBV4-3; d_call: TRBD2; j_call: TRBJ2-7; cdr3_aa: CASSQGTSGRSSYEQYF; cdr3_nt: TGCGCCAGCAGCCAGGGGACTAGCGGGAGGAGCTCCTACGAGCAGTACTTC
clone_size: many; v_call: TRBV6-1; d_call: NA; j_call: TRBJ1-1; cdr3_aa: CASSLGHSNTEAFF; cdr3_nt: TGTGCCAGCAGCTTGGGACACTCGAACACTGAAGCTTTCTTT
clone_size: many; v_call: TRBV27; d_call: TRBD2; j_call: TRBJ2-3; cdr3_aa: CASRRTSGVTDTQYF; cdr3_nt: TGTGCCAGCAGGCGGACTAGCGGTGTCACAGATACGCAGTATTTT
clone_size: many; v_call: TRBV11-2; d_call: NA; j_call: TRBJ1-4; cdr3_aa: CASSSDPWGNEKLFF; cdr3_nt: TGTGCCAGCAGCTCAGACCCATGGGGTAATGAAAAACTGTTTTTT
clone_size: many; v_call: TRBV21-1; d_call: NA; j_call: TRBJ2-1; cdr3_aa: CASSKEELPPGRRTSGESYNEQFF; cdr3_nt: TGTGCCAGCAGCAAAGAGGAACTACCCCCGGGACGACGGACTAGCGGGGAATCCTACAATGAGCAGTTCTTC
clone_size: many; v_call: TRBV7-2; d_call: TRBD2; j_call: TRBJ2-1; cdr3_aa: CASSPSGTSFYNEQFF; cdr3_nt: TGTGCCAGCAGCCCTTCCGGGACTAGCTTCTACAATGAGCAGTTCTTC
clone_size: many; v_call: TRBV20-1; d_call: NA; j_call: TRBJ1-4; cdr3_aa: CSAPPRRGSGNEKLFF; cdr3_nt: TGCAGTGCGCCCCCAAGGAGGGGATCTGGGAATGAAAAACTGTTTTTT
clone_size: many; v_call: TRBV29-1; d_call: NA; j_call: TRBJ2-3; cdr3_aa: CSVETGQGPDTQYF; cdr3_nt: TGCAGCGTTGAAACGGGACAAGGACCCGATACGCAGTATTTT
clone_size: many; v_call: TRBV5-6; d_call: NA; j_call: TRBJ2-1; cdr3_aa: CASSFREVEQFF; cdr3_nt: TGTGCCAGCAGCTTTAGGGAGGTAGAGCAGTTCTTC
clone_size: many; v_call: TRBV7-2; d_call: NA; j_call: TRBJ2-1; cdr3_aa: CASSAPWLFHEQFF; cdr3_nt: TGTGCCAGCAGCGCCCCATGGCTATTCCATGAGCAGTTCTTC
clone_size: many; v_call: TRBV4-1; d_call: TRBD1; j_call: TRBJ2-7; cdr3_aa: CASSQVDGTGLYEQYF; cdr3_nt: TGCGCCAGCAGCCAAGTCGACGGGACAGGGCTATACGAGCAGTACTTC
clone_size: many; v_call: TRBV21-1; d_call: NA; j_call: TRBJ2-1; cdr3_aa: CASSRTASGRAREQFF; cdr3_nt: TGTGCCAGCAGCAGGACGGCTAGCGGGAGGGCCAGGGAGCAGTTCTTC
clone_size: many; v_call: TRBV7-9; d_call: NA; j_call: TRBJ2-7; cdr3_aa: CASSSSETYEQYF; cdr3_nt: TGTGCCAGCAGCTCCTCCGAAACCTACGAGCAGTACTTC
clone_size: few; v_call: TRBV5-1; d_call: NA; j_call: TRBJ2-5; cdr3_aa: CASSFLPGYQETQYF; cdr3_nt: TGCGCCAGCAGCTTCCTACCGGGGTACCAAGAGACCCAGTACTTC
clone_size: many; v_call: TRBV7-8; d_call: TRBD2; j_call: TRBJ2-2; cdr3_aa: CASSLALAGVWTGELFF; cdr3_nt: TGTGCCAGCAGCTTAGCCCTAGCGGGAGTTTGGACCGGGGAGCTGTTTTTT
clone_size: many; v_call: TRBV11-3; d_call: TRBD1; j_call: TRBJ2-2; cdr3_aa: CASSPYTGATGELFF; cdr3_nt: TGTGCCAGCAGCCCTTATACAGGGGCCACCGGGGAGCTGTTTTTT
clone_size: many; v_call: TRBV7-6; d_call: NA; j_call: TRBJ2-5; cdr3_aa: CASNLVRGETQYF; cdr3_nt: TGTGCCAGCAACCTTGTCAGAGGGGAGACCCAGTACTTC
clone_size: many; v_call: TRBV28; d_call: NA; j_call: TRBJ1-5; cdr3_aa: CASITDRINQPQHF; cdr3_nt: TGTGCCAGCATCACCGACAGGATCAATCAGCCCCAGCATTTT
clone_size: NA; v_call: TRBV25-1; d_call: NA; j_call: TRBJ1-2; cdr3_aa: CASSLSVSYGYTF; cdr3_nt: TGTGCCAGCTCTTTATCCGTGTCCTATGGCTACACCTTC
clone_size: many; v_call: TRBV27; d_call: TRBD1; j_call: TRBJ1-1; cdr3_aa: CASSGGTDEAFF; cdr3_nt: TGTGCCAGCAGTGGTGGGACAGATGAAGCTTTCTTT
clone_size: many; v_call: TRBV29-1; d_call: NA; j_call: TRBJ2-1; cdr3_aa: CSLSSSYNEQFF; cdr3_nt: TGCAGCTTATCGAGCTCCTACAATGAGCAGTTCTTC
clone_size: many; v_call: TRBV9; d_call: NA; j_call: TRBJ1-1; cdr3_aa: CASSPPETGNTEAFF; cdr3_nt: TGTGCCAGCAGCCCTCCGGAGACAGGGAACACTGAAGCTTTCTTT
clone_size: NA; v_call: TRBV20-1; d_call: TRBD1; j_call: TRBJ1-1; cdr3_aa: CSASPGTGRTEAFF; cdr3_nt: TGCAGTGCCAGCCCCGGGACAGGGAGGACTGAAGCTTTCTTT
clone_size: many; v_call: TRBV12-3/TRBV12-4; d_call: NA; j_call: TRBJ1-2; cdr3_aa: CASSPIGGLLNYGYTF; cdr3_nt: TGTGCCAGCAGCCCGATTGGGGGTCTCCTTAACTATGGCTACACCTTC
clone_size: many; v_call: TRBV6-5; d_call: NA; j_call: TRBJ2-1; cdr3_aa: CASSYTQRNRDEQFF; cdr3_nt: TGTGCCAGCAGTTACACCCAGAGAAATCGGGATGAGCAGTTCTTC
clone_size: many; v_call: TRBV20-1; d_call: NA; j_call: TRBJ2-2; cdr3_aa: CSARKGDIHLTGELFF; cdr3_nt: TGCAGTGCTAGGAAGGGCGACATCCACCTCACCGGGGAGCTGTTTTTT
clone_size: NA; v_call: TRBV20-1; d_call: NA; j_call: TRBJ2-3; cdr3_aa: CSAPPLSTDTQYF; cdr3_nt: TGCAGTGCTCCCCCCCTAAGCACAGATACGCAGTATTTT
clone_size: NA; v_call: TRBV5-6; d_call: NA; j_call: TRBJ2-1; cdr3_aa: CASSLYLGTYNEQFF; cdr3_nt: TGTGCCAGCAGCTTGTATCTCGGAACCTACAATGAGCAGTTCTTC
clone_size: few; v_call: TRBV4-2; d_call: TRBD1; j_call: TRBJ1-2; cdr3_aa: CASSQGQGRVVYTF; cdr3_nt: TGTGCCAGCAGCCAAGGACAGGGGCGCGTTGTCTACACCTTC
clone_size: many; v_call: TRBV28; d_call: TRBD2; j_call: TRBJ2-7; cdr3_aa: CASSLWTSGRFEQYF; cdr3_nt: TGTGCCAGCAGTTTATGGACTAGCGGGAGATTCGAGCAGTACTTC
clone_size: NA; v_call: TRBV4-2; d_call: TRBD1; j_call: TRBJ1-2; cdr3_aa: CASSQERPGGWYGYTF; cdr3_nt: TGTGCCAGCAGCCAAGAGAGGCCAGGGGGGTGGTATGGCTACACCTTC
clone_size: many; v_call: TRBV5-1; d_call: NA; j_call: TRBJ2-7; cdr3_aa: CASSLVGVEQYF; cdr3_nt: TGCGCCAGCAGCTTGGTAGGGGTCGAGCAGTACTTC
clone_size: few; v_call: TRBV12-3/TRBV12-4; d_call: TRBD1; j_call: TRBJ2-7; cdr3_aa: CASSPRDSPIYEQYF; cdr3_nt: TGTGCCAGCAGTCCCCGGGACAGCCCGATCTACGAGCAGTACTTC
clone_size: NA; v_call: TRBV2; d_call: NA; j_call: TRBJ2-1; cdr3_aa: CASRYRVSGSNEQFF; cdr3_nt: TGTGCCAGCAGGTATAGGGTATCCGGGAGCAATGAGCAGTTCTTC
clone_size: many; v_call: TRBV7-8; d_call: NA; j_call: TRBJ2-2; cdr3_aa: CASSLQTAFGGELFF; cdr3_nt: TGTGCCAGCAGCTTACAGACTGCATTCGGCGGGGAGCTGTTTTTT
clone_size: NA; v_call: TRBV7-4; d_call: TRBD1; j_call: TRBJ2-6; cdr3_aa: CASSLQGVISGANVLTF; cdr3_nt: TGTGCCAGCAGCTTACAGGGGGTCATCTCTGGGGCCAACGTCCTGACTTTC
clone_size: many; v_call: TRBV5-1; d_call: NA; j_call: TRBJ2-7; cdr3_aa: CASTSGPNSYEQYF; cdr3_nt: TGCGCCAGCACCTCGGGACCTAACTCCTACGAGCAGTACTTC
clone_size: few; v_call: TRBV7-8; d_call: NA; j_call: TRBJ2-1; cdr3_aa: CASSSVPDEQFF; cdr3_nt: TGTGCCAGCAGCTCAGTGCCTGATGAGCAGTTCTTC
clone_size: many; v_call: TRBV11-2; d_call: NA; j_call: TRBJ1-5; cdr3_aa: CASSLDRGAGQPQHF; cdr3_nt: TGTGCCAGCAGCTTAGATCGTGGGGCAGGTCAGCCCCAGCATTTT
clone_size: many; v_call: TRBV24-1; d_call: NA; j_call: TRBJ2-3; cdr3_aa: CATTDGDTQYF; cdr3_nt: TGTGCCACCACGGACGGAGATACGCAGTATTTT
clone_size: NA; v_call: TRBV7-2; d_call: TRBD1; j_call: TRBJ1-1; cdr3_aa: CASCPRPGGSEAFF; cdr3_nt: TGTGCCAGCTGTCCTCGGCCAGGGGGGAGTGAAGCTTTCTTT
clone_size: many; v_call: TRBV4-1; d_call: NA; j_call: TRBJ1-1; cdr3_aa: CASSQAHRALGSTEAFF; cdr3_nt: TGCGCCAGCAGCCAAGCCCACAGAGCTCTGGGTAGCACTGAAGCTTTCTTT
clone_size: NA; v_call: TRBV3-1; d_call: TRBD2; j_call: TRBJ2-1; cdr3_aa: CASSLPWDPPGTSGGYSYNEQFF; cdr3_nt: TGTGCCAGCAGCCTCCCCTGGGACCCACCCGGGACTAGCGGGGGGTACTCCTACAATGAGCAGTTCTTC
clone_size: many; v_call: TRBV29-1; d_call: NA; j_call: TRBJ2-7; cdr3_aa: CSVDSGENYEQYF; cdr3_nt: TGCAGCGTTGATTCGGGGGAAAACTACGAGCAGTACTTC